This T cell receptor beta chain was sequenced during a study of CD8+CD57+ T cells in acquired aplastic anemia. Across the whole study: Sorted CD4+ and CD8+ cell DNA averaged about 3 ug.

Points from the study as a whole: CD8+ Simpson's diversity in patients was not significantly different from that in controls. The study identified twenty-nine CD8+ CDR3 sequences shared by patients and controls.

Patients included in sequencing had previously demonstrated CD8+CD57+ cell expansion by flow cytometry. Every patient had severe acquired aplastic anemia. This CDR3 contains 14 residues. The germline V gene encodes CDR1 LNHNV and CDR2 YYDKDF (reference sequence). The germline V and J ends were trimmed by 8 bases and 1 base, with 11 bases remaining between them. The use of genomic DNA as template underpinned the TCR beta VDJ and CDR3 profiling. TCRdb reprocessed the reads with MiXCR, giving one entry per CDR3 protein. Here the sample spans 150,000 to 200,000 distinct CDR3 sequences, around 45% being singletons. As concerns this clonotype: Its antigen is not identified.

Sequencing used sorted CD4+, CD8+, or CD8+CD57+ T cells (not recorded which) from PBMCs. This sequence joins TRBV15 and TRBJ2-2, with D unclear. The receptor's source is a human donor with aplastic anemia. DNA for the CDR3: TGTGCCACCTCCCCGGGTAGGAACACCGGGGAGCTGTTTTTT. Protein: CATSPGRNTGELFF.